Sequencing of this TCR beta chain was carried out in a study of cytomegalovirus exposure and HLA in healthy donors (dated by TCRdb to 2015 to 2018). With respect to the entire study: An earlier analysis of 587 of the donors reported approximately 270 Gb of sequence data and 120 million or so unique TCR beta sequences from about 180 million T cells. Across under 500 genotyped donors of the cohort, an average of roughly 230,000 unique TCR beta nucleotide sequences per donor were sequenced, and approximately 19% of those sequences were non-productive. All discovery cohort repertoires had been generated on a single sequencing platform. Of the 300 to 500 genotyped donors, roughly 80% were placed in the genetic ancestry cluster associated with self-reported Caucasian donors. Using immunosequencing, the study profiled T cell repertoires from about 610 subjects and related those repertoires to cytomegalovirus serostatus. A handful of DR-DQ haplotypes were treated as single units for association and clustering because of strong linkage in the cohort. A later genetic analysis took genome-wide SNP genotypes for about 65% of the 666 donors and used that subset as a discovery cohort. In a later analysis, previously published TCR beta repertoires from about 640 donors were re-analyzed and high-resolution HLA genotyping was added so that TCR occurrence patterns could be studied. An early release covering some 640 HLA-typed donors comprised about 310 gigabases of sequencing data and tens of millions of unique TCR sequences. The study aimed to test whether signatures of past pathogen exposure could be identified by cataloging public T cell receptors. HLA typing covered class I and class II loci at four-digit resolution. Besides the first cohort of around 700 subjects, a separate validation cohort made up of 120 different subjects was used. The study combined high-throughput TCR immunosequencing, statistical association of individual TCRs with disease status, and machine learning to predict cytomegalovirus infection status. Typing coverage differed by locus: A, B, C, DRB1 and DQB1 were typed in about 620-640 donors, DQA1 in about 500, DPA1 in around 580, and DPB1 in just under 480. An earlier analysis of 450 to 750 of the donors used high-throughput TCR beta sequencing to judge whether each TCR beta V gene segment behaved as functional or pseudogenic. The later analysis used no new phenotypic data to find candidate immune exposures, relying instead on TCR beta sequences and their occurrence across donors. Donor age, sex, ethnicity and CMV serostatus were compiled alongside the repertoire data. The study at large found these results: HLA typing was unavailable for some donors at each locus, so association tests used only the typed subset. According to a later analysis, most CMV-associated TCR beta chains appeared to be HLA-restricted, and the HLA associations seemed to be driven largely by CMV exposure. A total of roughly 160 TCR beta chains were listed by the study as associated with cytomegalovirus. This cohort had only TCR beta chains sequenced, and the lack of alpha or paired-chain data limited which features could be detected. Most TCR sequences were observed very rarely across donors, whereas some public TCRs were present in many individuals. Linkage disequilibrium might explain the correlated functional status among segregating V segments, but an unknown experimental factor could not be excluded. In a later analysis, several top co-occurrence clusters were reported to appear linked to parvovirus B19, influenza, CMV and Epstein-Barr virus. A cluster of highly shared sequence variants was judged likely to represent a technical artifact of the sequencing pipeline. In a later analysis, HLA-associated TCR beta chains were found to be more clonally expanded and to have lower generation probabilities than equally common non-associated chains. In vitro tests confirmed that a few of the cytomegalovirus-associated TCR beta chains recognize cytomegalovirus antigens. At a false discovery rate of 0.05, a later analysis linked some 17,000 TCR beta sequences to specific HLA alleles. The classifier was reported to diagnose cytomegalovirus status with high specificity and sensitivity in both the original cohort and the validation cohort. A later genetic analysis associated a missense DCLRE1C variant with V-gene and J-gene trimming of TCR beta chains, and an independent cohort replicated the association. The only immune exposure information available for the cohort was CMV serostatus. Roughly uniform sequencing depth across donors was assumed in presence/absence analyses, although this assumption may not hold. Assigning TCR associations to individual alleles was difficult when HLA alleles, especially DR and DQ, strongly co-occurred. Because counts were too low, more than 15 rarely observed V segments, including chromosome 9 orphons, were left out of the earlier analysis of some 640 of the donors. According to a later analysis, TCR association rates differed among HLA loci, with DRB1 alleles showing the most associated TCRs and HLA-C alleles showing the fewest. Broadly in line with IMGT annotations, most TCR beta V segments showed up in productive rearrangements about 87% or about 30% of the time in an earlier analysis of several hundred of the donors. In a later genetic analysis, fewer N-insertions in productive TCRs were reported among donors in an Asian-associated ancestry cluster than the roughly 700-donor mean. A further reported finding was that TCR beta sequences accurately predicted the HLA-A and HLA-B alleles for most subjects in the first cohort. The authors suggested that the approach could potentially be generalized to other disease states and immunological phenotypes.

The library was generated by the immunoSEQ multiplex PCR assay. For the multiplex PCR, a mixture combining 60 forward primers for TCR Vbeta segments and 13 reverse primers for TCR Jbeta segments was used. Amplification of the CDR3 region of rearranged TCR beta genes was performed with a multiplex PCR assay on genomic DNA. The amplified TCR beta libraries were sequenced on the Illumina HiSeq System as 87-base-pair reads. In the source study's methods: Across the roughly 640 repertoires, a later analysis counted around 80 million unique TCR beta chains, approximately 12 million of which were shared by at least two donors. Raw reads were error-corrected and collapsed into unique sequences by a nearest-neighbor algorithm in which closely related sequences were merged to remove PCR and sequencing errors. CDR3 sequences were aligned to IMGT reference sequences to assign V, D and J gene segments. For a sequence to be retained, a match of at least six nucleotides to both a V gene segment and a J gene segment was required. Rearrangements were classified as productive when the CDR3 lacked stop codons and remained in frame with V and J, and all other rearrangements were classified as non-productive. Following IMGT convention, CDR3 was defined as the stretch from the second conserved V-encoded cysteine to the conserved J-encoded phenylalanine. The earlier analysis of roughly 590 of the donors excluded sequences that lacked an unambiguous match to a single V gene segment. An earlier analysis of almost 600 of the donors classified V segments as functional when productive rearrangements were above 56.7% and as segregating when the standard deviation between donors was above 5%. A statistical classification framework was built for diagnosing cytomegalovirus status from the catalog of TCR beta chain sequences. In a later analysis, V and J genes were assigned by comparing TCR nucleotide sequences against IMGT/GENE-DB human TR gene sequences. Using the TCRdist pipeline, a later analysis assigned CDR3 sequences along with most-parsimonious VDJ recombination scenarios. In a later analysis, every TCR beta chain was defined by the combination of its CDR3 amino acid sequence and its V-gene family, and reads without a unique V-gene family were dropped. In a later analysis, nearly 600 highly shared, low-generation-probability nucleotide sequences were removed to address suspected cross-contamination and a sequencing artifact. In a later analysis, a clonal expansion index for each public chain was calculated from normalized within-repertoire ranks of inferred template counts. A later analysis computed generation probabilities with a VDJ recombination model fitted to out-of-frame rearrangements, and checked the results against IGoR. In a later analysis, TCR-TCR, TCR-HLA and TCR-CMV co-occurrence was scored with hypergeometric tests, and a repertoire-size bias correction was applied to TCR pairs. A later analysis estimated false discovery rates by permuting HLA or CMV assignments 20 times. In a later analysis, co-occurring TCRs were grouped using DBSCAN, and TCRdist sequence similarity was added for clustering within HLA-allele-positive subsets. Repertoires with fewer than 30,000 or more than 120,000 public chains, plus five repertoires with anomalous nucleotide sharing, were excluded from co-occurrence clustering. TCRdb carries this immuneACCESS record with in-frame sequences only. Its versions omit some clonotypes, under half of them owing to an unresolved V gene in the studies checked, with the rest unexplained. The V and J calls and clone size are taken from that table; D and trimming were inferred from the DNA. The sample table shows 120,000 or so clones, and under 70% are seen once. The biggest ten clones account for approximately 1.4% of the sample.

The cohort comprised around 700 healthy bone marrow donors. At the time of sampling, all cohort members were nominally healthy, though unrecorded immune exposures were likely present. The donor tested CMV seronegative and was one of the 352 seronegative cohort members. A peripheral blood sample was provided by each donor, and peripheral blood mononuclear cells were used for TCR beta sequencing. The Qiagen DNeasy Blood Extraction Kit was used to extract genomic DNA from the blood cell samples. This clone showed up just once. There is no known antigen for this receptor. No much larger clonotype is one base removed from it; base qualities were not supplied. Sequencing was performed on PBMCs. The sequence derives from a man aged 18 to 30 in good health and CMV-seronegative.

At the DNA level, the sequence is TGTGCCAGCAGTCAGGGACAGGCCACTAGTTGGGAGCAGTACTTC. The translation is CASSQGQATSWEQYF. The chain uses TRBV6-6 and TRBJ2-7, with TRBD1 matching 8 junction bases. The CDR3 numbers 15 residues from cysteine through phenylalanine. Only CDR3 DNA is held: 45 bases, read in frame from base 1. Here V drops 5 bases and J drops 7 bases, and the junction holds 13 bases not matched to any gene. CDR1 is given as MNHNY and CDR2 as SVGAGI, both from the germline V gene (reference sequence).